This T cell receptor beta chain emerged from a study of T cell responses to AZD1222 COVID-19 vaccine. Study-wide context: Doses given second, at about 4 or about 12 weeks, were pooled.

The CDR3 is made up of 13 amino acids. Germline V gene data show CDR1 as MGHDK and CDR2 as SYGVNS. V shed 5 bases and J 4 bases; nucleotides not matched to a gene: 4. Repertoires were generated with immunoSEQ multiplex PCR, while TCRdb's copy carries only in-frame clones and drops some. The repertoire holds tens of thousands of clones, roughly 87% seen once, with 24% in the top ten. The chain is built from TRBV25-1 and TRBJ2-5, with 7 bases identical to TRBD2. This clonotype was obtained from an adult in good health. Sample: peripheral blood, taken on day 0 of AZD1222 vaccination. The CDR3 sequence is CASSKRGVETQYF. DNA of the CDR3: TGTGCCAGCAGTAAGCGGGGTGTAGAGACCCAGTACTTC.